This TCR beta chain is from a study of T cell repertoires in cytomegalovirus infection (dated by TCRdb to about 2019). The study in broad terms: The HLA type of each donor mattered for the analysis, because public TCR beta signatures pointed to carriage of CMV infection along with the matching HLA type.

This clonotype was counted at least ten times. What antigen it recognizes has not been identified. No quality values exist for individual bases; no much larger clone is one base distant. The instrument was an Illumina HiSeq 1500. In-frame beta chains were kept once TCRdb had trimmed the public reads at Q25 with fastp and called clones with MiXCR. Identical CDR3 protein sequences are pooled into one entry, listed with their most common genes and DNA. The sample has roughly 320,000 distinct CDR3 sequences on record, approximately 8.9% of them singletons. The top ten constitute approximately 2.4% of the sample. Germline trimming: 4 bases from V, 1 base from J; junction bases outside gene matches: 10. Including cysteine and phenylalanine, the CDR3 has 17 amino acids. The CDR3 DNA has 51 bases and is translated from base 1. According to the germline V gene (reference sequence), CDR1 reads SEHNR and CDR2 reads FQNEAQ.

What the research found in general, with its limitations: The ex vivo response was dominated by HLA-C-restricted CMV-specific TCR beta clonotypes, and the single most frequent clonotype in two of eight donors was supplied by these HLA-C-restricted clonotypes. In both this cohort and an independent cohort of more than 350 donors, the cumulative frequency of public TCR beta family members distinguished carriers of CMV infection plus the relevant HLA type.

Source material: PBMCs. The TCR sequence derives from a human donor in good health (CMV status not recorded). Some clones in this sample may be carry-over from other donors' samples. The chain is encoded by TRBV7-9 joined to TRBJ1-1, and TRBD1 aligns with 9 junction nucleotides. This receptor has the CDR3 CASSSWGQGSGNTEAFF. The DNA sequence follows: TGTGCCAGCAGCTCGTGGGGACAGGGCTCGGGGAACACTGAAGCTTTCTTT.